The T cell receptor (beta chain) described here comes from a study of T cells in Graves' hyperthyroidism and ophthalmopathy. Ten or more counts support this clonotype. CDR3 length equals 13 residues. V dropped 6 bases and J dropped 1 base, with 9 bases sitting between them. Researchers amplified the TCR beta CDR3 regions from RNA transcripts. Primed by the HTBI set, a first-round RT-PCR was run on the TCR CDR3. Via MiXCR, TCRdb re-called the multiplex PCR reads, giving one row per CDR3 protein. The data show hundreds of thousands of distinct CDR3 sequences, 12% to 15% seen once. This chain joins TRBV12-3 or TRBV12-4 and TRBJ1-2; D not resolved. The sequencing sample was made of blood. This clonotype originated in a woman aged 18 to 35 with Graves' hyperthyroidism. CDR3 coding DNA: TGTGCCAGCAGATTTCAGATTAACTATGGCTACACCTTC. Translated, it gives CASRFQINYGYTF.